Listed below are T cell receptor beta chains from one sample, sequenced in a study of T cell repertoires in cytomegalovirus infection. Their antigens remain unidentified. From the reads, TCRdb called clonotypes with MiXCR, one entry per CDR3 protein. The sample includes roughly 220,000 distinct CDR3 sequences, 35% to 45% seen only once; the top ten take 55% to 60%. The sequencing used CD8+ T cells from cultured PBMCs, collected from culture after CMV antigen stimulation. Receptors were obtained from a human donor in good health (CMV status not recorded). Some clones in this sample may be carry-over from other donors' samples. CDR3s include the opening cysteine and the closing phenylalanine or tryptophan. A D gene is named only where the DNA matches it firmly. Expanded clones get a size class; other rows say once, few or many, or leave the size out.

d_gene	v_gene	j_gene	len	abundance	CDR3nt	CDR3aa
TRBD2	TRBV27	TRBJ2-7	13	.	TGTGCCAGCAGTCGCGCTAGCGGCTACGAGCAGTACTTC	CASSRASGYEQYF
.	TRBV12-3/TRBV12-4	TRBJ1-3	17	.	TGTGCCAGCAGTTTACTTACGGAGATCCTCTCTGGAAACACCATATATTTT	CASSLLTEILSGNTIYF
.	TRBV27	TRBJ2-7	14	.	TGTGCCAGCAGTTTGGGCGAAACAGCCTACGAGCAGTACTTC	CASSLGETAYEQYF
.	TRBV7-9	TRBJ1-1	13	.	TGTGCCAGCAGCGAACAGGGTAGGACTGAAGCTTTCTTT	CASSEQGRTEAFF
TRBD1	TRBV11-2	TRBJ2-7	16	.	TGTGCCAGCAGCTTAGATCTAGGACAGGGCTCCTACGAGCAGTACTTC	CASSLDLGQGSYEQYF
.	TRBV7-9	TRBJ2-7	14	.	TGTGCCAGCAGCTACGGACTTAAAGCCTACGAGCAGTACTTC	CASSYGLKAYEQYF
.	TRBV20-1	TRBJ2-5	15	many	TGCAGTGCTAACCCAGGGGAATCGCCACCAGAGACCCAGTACTTC	CSANPGESPPETQYF
.	TRBV7-9	TRBJ1-1	15	.	TGTGCCAGCAGTACCCCGGACTCAATGAACACTGAAGCTTCCTTT	CASSTPDSMNTEASF
.	TRBV6-5	TRBJ1-1	12	.	TGTGCCAGCAGAGACACCTACACTGAAGCTTTCTTT	CASRDTYTEAFF
.	TRBV20-1	TRBJ2-4	16	few	TGCAGTGCTAGAGGAGGGCTTCAGCTAGACAAAAACATTCAGTACTTC	CSARGGLQLDKNIQYF
TRBD2	TRBV15	TRBJ2-7	15	few	TGTGCCACCAGCAGCCGGACTAGCGGCAACTACGAGCAGTACTTC	CATSSRTSGNYEQYF
TRBD2	TRBV9	TRBJ2-3	16	.	TGTGCCAGCAGCCCCCGGGCGGGAGGGCCGGCAGATACGCAGTATTTT	CASSPRAGGPADTQYF
.	TRBV11-2	TRBJ2-7	13	.	TGTGCCAGCAGCTCTTTACTGGAGTACGAGCAGTACTTC	CASSSLLEYEQYF
.	TRBV10-3	TRBJ2-2	15	.	TGTGCCATCAGTGAGCCCAGTGGCGCCACCGGGGAGCTGTTTTTT	CAISEPSGATGELFF
TRBD1	TRBV11-2	TRBJ2-7	14	.	TGTGCCAGCAGCTTAGGCAGGGGGTTATTAGAGCAGTACTTC	CASSLGRGLLEQYF
TRBD2	TRBV4-2	TRBJ2-7	18	many	TGTGCCAGCAGCCAAGGTTTTAGGGCTAGCGGGCTCCCCTACGAGCAGTACTTC	CASSQGFRASGLPYEQYF
.	TRBV10-3	TRBJ2-6	20	few	TGTGCCATCAGTGAACTGGACAGGACTACAGGGAGCTCTGGGGCCAACGTCCTGACTTTC	CAISELDRTTGSSGANVLTF
TRBD2	TRBV4-2	TRBJ2-1	17	.	TGTGCCAGCAGCCTTTCCCCCCCGGGACTAGCGGAGAATGAGCAGTTCTTC	CASSLSPPGLAENEQFF
.	TRBV7-6	TRBJ2-5	14	few	TGTGCCAGCAGCTTCGAGGCAGACCAAGAGACCCAGTACTTC	CASSFEADQETQYF
TRBD2	TRBV9	TRBJ2-1	17	.	TGTGCCAGCAGCGTACCGTCCGGGACTAGCGCTATGAATGAGCAGTTCTTC	CASSVPSGTSAMNEQFF
.	TRBV6-5	TRBJ1-6	15	.	TGTGCCAGCAGTCCGGACCCCTGGAGCCATTCACCCCTCCACTTT	CASSPDPWSHSPLHF
TRBD2	TRBV9	TRBJ2-7	15	.	TGTGCCAGCAGCAAAGAAGCGGGAGGGCCCGACGAGCAGTACTTC	CASSKEAGGPDEQYF
.	TRBV28	TRBJ2-5	15	.	TGTGCCAGCAGTTTTACTGAGGACTTCCAAGAGACCCAGTACTTC	CASSFTEDFQETQYF
.	TRBV11-2	TRBJ2-7	13	once	TGTGCCAGCAGCTCTATCGGAGACTACGAGCAGTACTTC	CASSSIGDYEQYF
.	TRBV6-6	TRBJ2-7	16	once	TGTGCCAGCAGCCCTCCTCCTGAAAGGGGGGGCGGCGAGCAGTACTTC	CASSPPPERGGGEQYF
.	TRBV19	TRBJ1-2	15	.	TGTGCCAGTAGTGACCCGGGGACCGAGAACTATGGCTACACCTTC	CASSDPGTENYGYTF
.	TRBV29-1	TRBJ2-2	15	.	TGCAGCGTTGAGACCAGCGGGTGGAACACCGGGGAGCTGTTTTTT	CSVETSGWNTGELFF
TRBD2	TRBV28	TRBJ2-5	15	few	TGTGCCAGCAGCCAGACTAGCGGGAGGGCTGAGACCCAGTACTTC	CASSQTSGRAETQYF
.	TRBV12-3/TRBV12-4	TRBJ2-3	15	.	TGTGCCAGCAGTTTTAGGGGGGGCCTCACAGATACGCAGTATTTT	CASSFRGGLTDTQYF
.	TRBV4-1	TRBJ1-1	14	.	TGCGCCAGCAGCCCCCGGGACCCCGAGGCTGAAGCTTTCTTT	CASSPRDPEAEAFF
.	TRBV11-2	TRBJ1-6	15	.	TGTGCCAGCAGGGACAGAGAAGGGCGTGATTCACCCCTCCACTTT	CASRDREGRDSPLHF
.	TRBV6-2/TRBV6-3	TRBJ1-3	14	many	TGTGCCAGCAGTTACTTCAGGGCCGGAAACACCATATATTTT	CASSYFRAGNTIYF
TRBD1	TRBV7-8	TRBJ2-3	14	many	TGTGCCAGCAGCTCCCTGACAGGGGCAGATACGCAGTATTTT	CASSSLTGADTQYF
TRBD2	TRBV7-2	TRBJ2-3	17	few	TGTGCCAGCAGCGATTCCCTAGCCGGGAGGGGGGTGGATACGCAGTATTTT	CASSDSLAGRGVDTQYF
TRBD2	TRBV7-6	TRBJ2-3	15	.	TGTGCCAGCAGCCTCAGCGGGGGGGCATCAGATACGCAGTATTTT	CASSLSGGASDTQYF
TRBD2	TRBV4-1	TRBJ2-5	17	few	TGCGCCAGCAGCTGGGGACGGAGTCTAGCGGGAAGTGAGACCCAGTACTTC	CASSWGRSLAGSETQYF
TRBD2	TRBV7-6	TRBJ2-2	14	.	TGTGTCAGCCGAGAACGGGGGGACACCGGGGAGCTGTTTTTT	CVSRERGDTGELFF
TRBD1	TRBV27	TRBJ1-2	16	.	TGTGCCAGCAGTTTGACAGGGGCCCATCTTAACTATGGCTACACCTTC	CASSLTGAHLNYGYTF
.	TRBV7-9	TRBJ2-1	15	few	TGTGCCAGCAGCTTAGTTAGGACAAATTACAATGAGCAGTTCTTC	CASSLVRTNYNEQFF
TRBD2	TRBV7-8	TRBJ2-1	17	.	TGTGCCAGCAGCTTATCCCCCCGGGCTAGCGGGGGCAATGAGCAGTTCTTC	CASSLSPRASGGNEQFF
.	TRBV30	TRBJ2-5	14	few	TGTGCCTGGAGTGGCCTTGGCCCGCCCGAGACCCAGTACTTC	CAWSGLGPPETQYF
.	TRBV11-2	TRBJ1-1	14	few	TGTGCCAGCAGCCCTCTTTGGGGGCCGGTCGGGGCTTTCTTT	CASSPLWGPVGAFF
.	TRBV7-2	TRBJ2-3	17	.	TGTGCCAGCAGCTCTAGCCCTCGGGGGGCCATCACAGATACGCAGTATTTT	CASSSSPRGAITDTQYF
TRBD1	TRBV4-1	TRBJ1-1	17	few	TGCGCCAGCAGCCCACAGGACAGGGGCGTTATGAACACTGAAGCTTTCTTT	CASSPQDRGVMNTEAFF
.	TRBV4-2	TRBJ2-5	16	few	TGTGCCAGCAGCCCACAAGGTGGCGGGGCACCGGAGACCCAGTACTTC	CASSPQGGGAPETQYF
.	TRBV7-6	TRBJ1-1	13	.	TGTGCCAGCAGCCCGCGGGACGCCCTTGAAGCTTTCTTT	CASSPRDALEAFF
.	TRBV6-1	TRBJ2-1	16	.	TGTGCCAGCAGTGAAAAAGCCCTAGCCGCCTACAATGAGCAGTTCTTC	CASSEKALAAYNEQFF